Listed below are T cell receptor beta chains from one sample, sequenced in a study of blood T cell repertoires in COVID-19. Sequenced by immunoSEQ multiplex PCR; TCRdb stores in-frame clones only, minus some. This repertoire shows some 180,000 clones, about four fifths found once; its top ten account for less than 7%. Source material: peripheral blood. Receptor source: a woman aged 40 to 50 with COVID-19, enrolled during active disease. The CDR3 runs from the conserved cysteine through the conserved F or W. A D gene is named only where the DNA matches it firmly. The size entry is marked missing in some rows and otherwise reads once, few, many or a size class.

V	size	D	J	DNA	CDR3
TRBV19	few	NA	TRBJ1-3	TGTGCCAGTAGTCGTCGTAGCAACCGGGACTACAACTCTGGAAACACCATATATTTT	CASSRRSNRDYNSGNTIYF
TRBV7-9	NA	TRBD1	TRBJ2-7	TGTGCCAGCAGGGGGACAGGGCCCTCCTACGAGCAGTACTTC	CASRGTGPSYEQYF
TRBV27	once	NA	TRBJ1-1	TGTGCCAGCAGTTTAAGTCGGCGGATGAACACTGAAGCTTTCTTT	CASSLSRRMNTEAFF
TRBV6-5	NA	NA	TRBJ2-5	TGTGCCAGCAGTTACTCGGTCGCGAGGGTGCCTTACTTC	CASSYSVARVPYF
TRBV27	NA	NA	TRBJ2-5	TGTGCCAGCAGTTCGGAAGGGCGAGGGTACCAAGAGACCCAGTACTTC	CASSSEGRGYQETQYF
TRBV18	NA	TRBD2	TRBJ2-3	TGTGCCAGCTCACCCGCGGGGGGGAGCACAGATACGCAGTATTTT	CASSPAGGSTDTQYF
TRBV30	NA	NA	TRBJ1-6	TGTGCCTGGAAAGAAGCTGAGATCACCCACCTCCACTTT	CAWKEAEITHLHF
TRBV7-7	NA	TRBD1	TRBJ1-2	TGTGCCAGCAGCCCTATGGCCGAGGGGACAGACTACACCTTC	CASSPMAEGTDYTF
TRBV15	many	NA	TRBJ1-1	TGTGCCACCAGCAGAGATTCGCTTTTAGGGAGGGAGGACACTGAAGCTTTCTTT	CATSRDSLLGREDTEAFF
TRBV5-8	NA	NA	TRBJ2-1	TGTGCCAGCAGCTTGTACGAGGTTTCCTACAATGAGCAGTTCTTC	CASSLYEVSYNEQFF
TRBV6-5	NA	TRBD1	TRBJ2-7	TGTGCCAGCAGTTACGGGACAGCCGGCTGGTACTTC	CASSYGTAGWYF
TRBV24-1	NA	NA	TRBJ1-2	TGTGCCACCAGTGATTCTACAGGCTATGGCTACACCTTC	CATSDSTGYGYTF
TRBV6-2/TRBV6-3	once	NA	TRBJ2-7	TGTGCCAGCAGTTACGGGTTAGCGCCCCAGTACTTC	CASSYGLAPQYF
TRBV30	once	NA	TRBJ2-2	TGTGCCTGGAGTGTTAGAGTTGGCGGGGAGCTGTTTTTT	CAWSVRVGGELFF
TRBV2	NA	NA	TRBJ1-1	TGTGCCAGCAGTGAGGGAGGGCTGGGGTACACTGAAGCTTTCTTT	CASSEGGLGYTEAFF
TRBV6-5	NA	NA	TRBJ1-6	TGTGCCAGCAGTTACCTCGCGACAGAAACTAATTCACCCCTCCACTTT	CASSYLATETNSPLHF
TRBV2	NA	NA	TRBJ2-7	TGTGGGTCAGGTAGTGCCGCCCCCTACGAGCAGTACTTC	CGSGSAAPYEQYF
TRBV11-2	NA	TRBD2	TRBJ2-5	TGTGCCAGCAGTGGACTAGCGGGAGGGCCGGGCCAAGAGACCCAGTACTTC	CASSGLAGGPGQETQYF
TRBV4-2	NA	NA	TRBJ1-2	TGTGCCAGCAGCCAAGAACAAAACTATGGCTACACCTTC	CASSQEQNYGYTF
TRBV5-6	NA	NA	TRBJ1-1	TGTGCCAGCAGCCCAGGGGACACTGAAGCTTTCTTT	CASSPGDTEAFF
TRBV15	NA	TRBD1	TRBJ2-3	TGTGCCACCAGCCCCAGACAGGGAAGCACAGATACGCAGTATTTT	CATSPRQGSTDTQYF
TRBV18	NA	NA	TRBJ2-7	TGTGCCAGCTCCCCGGTCGAGTACGAGCAGTACTTC	CASSPVEYEQYF
TRBV11-2	few	NA	TRBJ2-3	TGTGCCAGCAGTCTAAGGACTAATACGCAGTATTTT	CASSLRTNTQYF
TRBV6-5	NA	TRBD1	TRBJ1-1	TGTGCCATACAGGGGAGGAACACTGAAGCTTTCTTT	CAIQGRNTEAFF
TRBV18	NA	NA	TRBJ1-5	TGTGCCAGCTCACAGACCGTCAGCAGCGAGATTGAACCCCAGCATTTT	CASSQTVSSEIEPQHF
TRBV7-8	NA	NA	TRBJ2-7	TGTGCCAGCAGCTTATCCGGGGGTATCGTTCCATACGAGCAGTACTTC	CASSLSGGIVPYEQYF
TRBV5-1	NA	TRBD2	TRBJ2-2	TGCGCCAGCAGCTTGGCAGGAGCGGGAGCTGCCGGGGAGCTGTTTTTT	CASSLAGAGAAGELFF
TRBV6-5	NA	NA	TRBJ2-7	TGTGCCAGCAGTCCGAGCCCCTACGAGCAGTACTTC	CASSPSPYEQYF
TRBV7-2	few	TRBD1	TRBJ1-6	TGTGCCAGCAGCCTCCGGACAGGGGGCATAAAGAATTCACCCCTCCACTTT	CASSLRTGGIKNSPLHF
TRBV6-4	NA	TRBD2	TRBJ2-2	TGTGCCAGCAGTGACGCGGGGGGCACCGGGGAGCTGTTTTTT	CASSDAGGTGELFF
TRBV5-1	NA	NA	TRBJ1-2	TGCGCCAGCAGCGTATCGGACAGCCCCTATGGCTACACCTTC	CASSVSDSPYGYTF
TRBV6-5	NA	NA	TRBJ1-6	TGTGCCAGCAGTTTTGAGGGTGGAGGTGCACCCCTCCACTTT	CASSFEGGGAPLHF
TRBV7-9	NA	NA	TRBJ2-7	TGTGCCAGCAGGCCAGGGGCTCCTACCTACGAGCAGTACTTC	CASRPGAPTYEQYF
TRBV9	NA	TRBD1	TRBJ1-1	TGTGCCAGCAGCGAGCACAGGGGAAAGAACACTGAAGCTTTCTTT	CASSEHRGKNTEAFF
TRBV7-9	NA	NA	TRBJ1-2	TGTGCCAGCAGCTTATTTTCGACAGGCCTCTATGGCTACACCTTC	CASSLFSTGLYGYTF
TRBV7-2	NA	NA	TRBJ1-1	TGTGCCAGCAGTCCCTTTGTTGGGCTTGACACTGAAGCTTTCTTT	CASSPFVGLDTEAFF
TRBV7-3	NA	NA	TRBJ1-1	TGTGCCAGCAGCTTACTAACGGACACTGAAGCTTTCTTT	CASSLLTDTEAFF
TRBV27	NA	TRBD2	TRBJ2-3	TGTGCCAGCATGAGGACTAGCGGGGGCGGGTATACGCAGTATTTT	CASMRTSGGGYTQYF
TRBV12-3/TRBV12-4	NA	TRBD1	TRBJ1-1	TGTGCCAGCAGTGGGACAGCGAACACTGAAGCTTTCTTT	CASSGTANTEAFF
TRBV5-6	NA	NA	TRBJ2-3	TGTGCCAGCAGCCCGGGCGGGGTTGGGGGGACAGATACGCAGTATTTT	CASSPGGVGGTDTQYF
TRBV7-3	NA	TRBD2	TRBJ2-2	TGTGCCAGCAGCTTAAGCGGGGGGAACACCGGGGAGCTGTTTTTT	CASSLSGGNTGELFF
TRBV13	NA	TRBD2	TRBJ2-1	TGTGCCAGCAGCTTAGGACTAGCGGGGATCAATGAGCAGTTCTTC	CASSLGLAGINEQFF
TRBV18	NA	TRBD1	TRBJ2-7	TGTGCCAGCTCACCTGCAGGGGGACAGGGTTTCAAGCAGTACTTC	CASSPAGGQGFKQYF
TRBV19	NA	TRBD1	TRBJ2-1	TGTGCCAGTAGTACTCGAGGACAGGGCGAGCAGTTCTTC	CASSTRGQGEQFF
TRBV6-1	NA	NA	TRBJ1-5	TGTGCCAGCAGTGAAGGGCCTAGCAATCAGCCCCAGCATTTT	CASSEGPSNQPQHF